The T cell receptor beta chain under discussion was sequenced for a study of blood T cell repertoires in COVID-19 (dated by TCRdb to the early 2020s). Looking at the study overall: Samples covering the acute and convalescent phases of COVID-19 were provided by collaborators in the United States, Italy and Spain. The repertoires were made available in a free public database intended to serve as a resource for research on the immune response to SARS-CoV-2. The dataset comprised deeply sampled blood TCRbeta repertoires from subjects exposed to, actively infected with, or recovered from COVID-19. Where HLA class I and class II types were available, the types were taken from metadata supplied by the sample provider, not from assay-based typing. The prospective study material was composed of cDNA or gDNA derived from T cells, B-cell-depleted T cells, or PBMCs. Sample metadata almost always included a de-identified subject ID, COVID-19 status, age in years and sex. Samples were obtained from the ongoing ImmuneRACE study (first 160 participants) and from 1,254 subjects provided by 6 global collaborators. The study at large found these results: How much clinical and demographic metadata was included differed by source and by participant, and the metadata was provided uncurated.

One collaborating source in Seattle enrolled patients during active infection and followed them longitudinally through the course of disease. The collaborating institutions used their own protocols to collect whole blood in K2EDTA tubes. For TCRbeta analysis, collaborators shipped samples in one of three forms: frozen whole blood, isolated PBMCs, or DNA extracted from either of those sample types. The immunoSEQ Assay, a bias-controlled multiplex PCR, was used to amplify TCRbeta CDR3 regions from genomic DNA. In the source study's methods: Nucleated cell counts per sample were estimated from amplification of reference gene primers within the assay. To quantify the absolute abundance of each unique TCRbeta CDR3 rearrangement, sequence reads were collapsed and filtered. For each sample, productive Simpson clonality was calculated as the square root of Simpson's diversity index across productive rearrangements. This immuneACCESS table, as held by TCRdb, lists in-frame sequences with V and J called but not all clones. Of the missing ones, under half trace to an unresolved V gene in checked studies; the others have no known cause. The V and J calls and clone size come from that table; D and trimming were worked out from the DNA. The sample table contains about 28,000 clones; only one count was recorded for 85% to 95% of them. The ten most abundant clones make up approximately 0.84% of the sample.

About this clone: What antigen it recognizes has not been identified. No much larger clone is present one base from it, and per-base qualities are unavailable.

V and J are truncated by 10 bases and 10 bases respectively, leaving an intervening sequence of 15 bases. The germline V gene sets CDR1 to MGHDK and CDR2 to SYGVNS. Inclusive of the bounding cysteine and phenylalanine, the CDR3 is 11 residues long. The sequence is cut down to CDR3 DNA, 33 bases in frame from base 1. The sequence joins TRBV25-1 to TRBJ2-3; TRBD2 could be the D gene, as 5 bases match. The source material was peripheral blood. The TCR originated in an older woman with COVID-19, enrolled during active disease. CDR3 region: CATWLRGAQYF. The nucleotide sequence is TGTGCCACTTGGCTTCGGGGTGCGCAGTATTTT.